These T cell receptor beta chains were read from a single sample in a study of shared clonotypes between healthy human individuals. The data were produced by immunoSEQ multiplex PCR, yet TCRdb's version contains in-frame clones alone and is incomplete. The data contain under 2,000,000 clones, about 94% of them seen just once; the ten biggest clones take up around 1%. Material: naive CD8+ T cells sorted from blood. The receptors originated from a man between 18 and 29 years old in good health. CDR3s include the opening cysteine and the closing phenylalanine or tryptophan. Fields, in order: D gene, clone size, V gene, J gene, CDR3 DNA, CDR3 protein. The D gene is left open where the match is weak. Only part of the rows carry a size: once, few, many, or a class if the clone is expanded.

-	-	TRBV28	TRBJ1-1	TGTGCCAGCCGGACCGGGACATCGAACACTGAAGCTTTCTTT	CASRTGTSNTEAFF
-	-	TRBV6-5	TRBJ1-3	TGTGCCAGCAGTAATACAGGGTTCTCTGGAAACACCATATATTTT	CASSNTGFSGNTIYF
-	-	TRBV7-9	TRBJ2-3	TGTGCCAGCAGCTTAGTAGTAGATACGCAGTATTTT	CASSLVVDTQYF
-	-	TRBV6-4	TRBJ1-1	TGTGCCAGCAGTGACTCAGAGGGCACTGAAGCTTTCTTT	CASSDSEGTEAFF
-	-	TRBV11-2	TRBJ2-1	TGTGCCAGCAGCATAGTCAATGAGCAGTTCTTC	CASSIVNEQFF
-	-	TRBV6-5	TRBJ2-7	TGTGCCAGCAGTTCCCTCAAGGACTCCTACGAGCAGTACTTC	CASSSLKDSYEQYF
TRBD2	-	TRBV7-9	TRBJ2-7	TGTGCCAGCAGCGAGGCGGGAGCCTACGAGCAGTACTTC	CASSEAGAYEQYF
TRBD2	-	TRBV7-6	TRBJ2-5	TGTGCCAGCAGCTTAAACCCGGGGCTAGCGGAAGAGACCCAGTACTTC	CASSLNPGLAEETQYF
TRBD1	once	TRBV25-1	TRBJ1-4	TGTGCCAGCAGTGAATGGGGGACAGGCTCTCTAGCTAATGAAAAACTGTTTTTT	CASSEWGTGSLANEKLFF
TRBD1	-	TRBV2	TRBJ2-5	TGTGCCAGCAGTGGACGGGACAGGGGTCCTCTGGGGGAGACCCAGTACTTC	CASSGRDRGPLGETQYF
-	-	TRBV6-5	TRBJ2-7	TGTGCCAGTATGGGGATGTCCTACGAGCAGTACTTC	CASMGMSYEQYF
-	-	TRBV28	TRBJ2-1	TGTGCCAGCAGTTGGGACCTTATTGAGCAGTTCTTC	CASSWDLIEQFF
TRBD1	-	TRBV7-8	TRBJ2-5	TGTGCCAGCAGCTTAGAAGGGACAGGGATCGAGACCCAGTACTTC	CASSLEGTGIETQYF
TRBD1	-	TRBV28	TRBJ1-2	TGTGCCAGCAGTTTGTCAGGGGGCTTGATCTATGGCTACACCTTC	CASSLSGGLIYGYTF
-	-	TRBV9	TRBJ2-5	TGTGCCAGCAGCGTAGGTGGGTGGACAGAGCAAGAGACCCAGTACTTC	CASSVGGWTEQETQYF
-	-	TRBV4-1	TRBJ2-3	TGCGCCAGCAGCCCTCGGGACGGATCTAGCACAGATACGCAGTATTTT	CASSPRDGSSTDTQYF
-	-	TRBV29-1	TRBJ2-5	TGCAGTGCGATGCTTCAGGGGCAAGAGACCCAGTACTTC	CSAMLQGQETQYF
TRBD1	-	TRBV2	TRBJ2-7	TGTGCCAGCAGTGGAGGGTGGGGGACAGAGGCAAACTACGAGCAGTACTTC	CASSGGWGTEANYEQYF
TRBD1	-	TRBV7-9	TRBJ1-4	TGTGCCAGCAGCGGAAGGGGGACAGGGGTTACTAATGAAAAACTGTTTTTT	CASSGRGTGVTNEKLFF
-	-	TRBV2	TRBJ2-7	TGTGCCAGCAAGGTTAGGGGGTCAGCCTTCTCCTACGAGCAGTACTTC	CASKVRGSAFSYEQYF
-	few	TRBV19	TRBJ1-5	TGTGCCAGTAGTATACCAGGGTATAGCAATCAGCCCCAGCATTTT	CASSIPGYSNQPQHF
-	-	TRBV30	TRBJ2-3	TGTGCCTGGAGCAGCACAGATACGCAGTATTTT	CAWSSTDTQYF
-	-	TRBV28	TRBJ1-2	TGTGCCAGCAGTCCAACGGGGAGGGATGGCTACACCTTC	CASSPTGRDGYTF
TRBD1	-	TRBV28	TRBJ1-1	TGTGCCAGCAGTTTCCTCACATGGCAGGGGGCTCTCCACACTGAAGCTTTCTTT	CASSFLTWQGALHTEAFF
-	-	TRBV19	TRBJ1-1	TGTGCCAGTACCACAGGGACTAGCACTGAAGCTTTCTTT	CASTTGTSTEAFF
-	once	TRBV4-3	TRBJ2-2	TGCGCCAGCAGCGAAGAGGTCACTACCGGGGAGCTGTTTTTT	CASSEEVTTGELFF
-	-	TRBV9	TRBJ2-3	TGTGCCAGCAGCGTAGGGTCAGGCACAGATACGCAGTATTTT	CASSVGSGTDTQYF
-	-	TRBV19	TRBJ1-2	TGTGCCAGTATGGACCTCCTGCTCTATGGCTACACCTTC	CASMDLLLYGYTF
-	-	TRBV4-3	TRBJ1-5	TGCGCCAGCAGCCAGGTATGGGCTAGCAATCAGCCCCAGCATTTT	CASSQVWASNQPQHF
-	-	TRBV10-2	TRBJ2-3	TGCGCCAGCAGGGAGGGGAAAGATACGCAGTATTTT	CASREGKDTQYF
TRBD1	-	TRBV2	TRBJ1-6	TGTGCCAGCAGTGAGGACAGGGCTGATGCCTCACCCCTCCACTTT	CASSEDRADASPLHF
TRBD2	-	TRBV7-9	TRBJ2-5	TGTGCCAGCAGCTTAAGGACTAGCGGGACGTCGGAGACCCAGTACTTC	CASSLRTSGTSETQYF
-	-	TRBV27	TRBJ1-1	TGTGCCAGCAGTTTAACGGGAAATACTGAAGCTTTCTTT	CASSLTGNTEAFF
-	-	TRBV11-3	TRBJ1-1	TGTGCCAGCAGCTTAGGGCGAGGAACTGAAGCTTTCTTT	CASSLGRGTEAFF
-	-	TRBV9	TRBJ1-1	TGTGCCAGCAGCGAGGTGGAGAACACTGAAGCTTTCTTT	CASSEVENTEAFF
-	-	TRBV6-1	TRBJ1-5	TGTGCCAGCAGTGAACGCAGCAATCAGCCCCAGCATTTT	CASSERSNQPQHF
-	once	TRBV14	TRBJ1-2	TGTGCCAGCAGCCAATCAGCAGGGGACAGCTACACCTTC	CASSQSAGDSYTF
-	-	TRBV5-6	TRBJ2-7	TGTGCCAGCAGCTTGGCGGGACTTACCTACGAGCAGTACTTC	CASSLAGLTYEQYF
-	-	TRBV6-5	TRBJ1-1	TGTGCCAGCAGCTACGGGGTACCGAACACTGAAGCTTTCTTT	CASSYGVPNTEAFF
TRBD2	once	TRBV6-5	TRBJ2-1	TGTGCCAGCAGTTACTCTCTAGCGGGAGGGGTCATTGAGCAGTTCTTC	CASSYSLAGGVIEQFF
-	-	TRBV19	TRBJ2-7	TGTGCCAGTAGTGCAGGACGGTACGAGCAGTACTTC	CASSAGRYEQYF
TRBD1	-	TRBV15	TRBJ1-1	TGTGCCACCAGCAGAGTGGGACAGGGGGCGAATGAAGCTTTCTTT	CATSRVGQGANEAFF
TRBD1	-	TRBV7-8	TRBJ2-7	TGTGCCAGCAGCTCCCCGGCCGGACAGGGCGCCTACGAGCAGTACTTC	CASSSPAGQGAYEQYF
-	-	TRBV6-5	TRBJ2-6	TGTGCCAGCAGTACAGGGTCTGGGGCCAACGTCCTGACTTTC	CASSTGSGANVLTF
TRBD1	-	TRBV10-1	TRBJ1-2	TGCGCCAGCACGGAGGGGGCGGATGGCTACACCTTC	CASTEGADGYTF
-	once	TRBV11-2	TRBJ2-7	TGTGCCAGCAGCTTAGAAGGGGGCTCCTACGAGCAGTACTTC	CASSLEGGSYEQYF